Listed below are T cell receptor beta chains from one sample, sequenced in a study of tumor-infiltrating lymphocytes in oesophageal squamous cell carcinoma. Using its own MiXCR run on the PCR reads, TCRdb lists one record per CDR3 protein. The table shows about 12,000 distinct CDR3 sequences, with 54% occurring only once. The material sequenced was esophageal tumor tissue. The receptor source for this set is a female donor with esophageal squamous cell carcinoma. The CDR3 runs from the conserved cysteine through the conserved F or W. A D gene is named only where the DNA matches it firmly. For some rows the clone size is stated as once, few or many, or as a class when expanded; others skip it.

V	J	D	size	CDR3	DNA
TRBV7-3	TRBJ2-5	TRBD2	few	CASSRLAGGGTQYF	TGTGCCAGCAGCCGACTAGCGGGAGGGGGGACCCAGTACTTC
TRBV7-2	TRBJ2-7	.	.	CASSLPSEVREQYF	TGTGCCAGCAGCTTACCCAGTGAGGTCCGCGAGCAGTACTTC
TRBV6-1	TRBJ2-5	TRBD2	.	CASSDFLGRAVEQYF	TGTGCCAGCAGTGATTTTCTCGGGAGGGCCGTTGAGCAGTACTTC
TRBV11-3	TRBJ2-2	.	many	CASSRGTLNTGELFF	TGTGCCAGCAGCCGCGGGACTCTTAACACCGGGGAGCTGTTTTTT
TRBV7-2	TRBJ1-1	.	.	CASTLSWARTYEQHF	TGTGCCAGCACCCTCTCATGGGCGAGAACCTACGAGCAGCACTTT
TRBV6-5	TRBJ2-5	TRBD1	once	CASSLDRVRETQYF	TGTGCCAGCAGCCTCGACAGGGTACGCGAGACCCAGTACTTC
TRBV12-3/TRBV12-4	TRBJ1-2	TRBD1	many	CASSTGTGSGYTF	TGTGCCAGCAGTACCGGGACAGGGAGTGGCTACACCTTC
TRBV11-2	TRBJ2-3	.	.	CASSLRTVADTQYF	TGTGCCAGCAGCTTACGGACAGTAGCAGATACGCAGTATTTT
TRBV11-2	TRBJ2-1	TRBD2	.	CASSSGTSVGEQFF	TGTGCCAGCAGCTCAGGGACTAGCGTGGGTGAGCAGTTCTTC
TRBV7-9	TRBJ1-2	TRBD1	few	CASSLNGQGYGGYTF	TGTGCCAGCAGCTTAAATGGACAGGGGTATGGAGGCTACACCTTC
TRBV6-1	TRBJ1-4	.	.	CASSPNRDGKLFF	TGTGCCAGCAGTCCGAACAGGGATGGAAAACTGTTTTTT
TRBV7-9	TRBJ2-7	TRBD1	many	CASSSTLGGTGTGGEQYF	TGTGCCAGCAGCTCCACCCTCGGTGGGACAGGGACAGGAGGGGAGCAGTACTTC
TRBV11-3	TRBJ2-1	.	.	CASSLGPDNEQFF	TGTGCCAGCAGCTTAGGTCCGGACAATGAGCAGTTCTTC
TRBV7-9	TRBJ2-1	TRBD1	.	CASSSRRQGDRNEQFF	TGTGCCAGCAGCTCACGACGACAGGGGGATAGGAATGAGCAGTTCTTC
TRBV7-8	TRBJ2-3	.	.	CASSFLGGGGTDTQYF	TGTGCCAGCAGCTTCCTTGGAGGGGGTGGCACAGATACGCAGTATTTT
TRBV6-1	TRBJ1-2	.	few	CASRAPGEWLNYGYTF	TGTGCCAGCAGGGCCCCGGGCGAGTGGCTTAACTATGGCTACACCTTC
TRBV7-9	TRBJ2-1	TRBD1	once	CASSLGGTGGNEQFF	TGTGCCAGCAGCTTAGGGGGGACAGGGGGCAATGAGCAGTTCTTC
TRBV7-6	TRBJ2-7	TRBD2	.	CASSLTRPSGRAGNEQYF	TGTGCCAGCAGCTTAACGCGGCCTAGCGGGAGGGCCGGGAATGAGCAGTACTTC
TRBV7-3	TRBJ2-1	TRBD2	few	CASSLRLAGRSYNEQFF	TGTGCCAGCAGCTTACGACTAGCGGGACGTTCCTACAATGAGCAGTTCTTC
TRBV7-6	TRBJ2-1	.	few	CASSDGHNEQFF	TGTGCCAGCAGCGACGGACACAATGAGCAGTTCTTC
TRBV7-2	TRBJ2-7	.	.	CASSRGGTVSYEQYF	TGTGCCAGCAGCCGTGGGGGGACAGTATCCTACGAGCAGTACTTC
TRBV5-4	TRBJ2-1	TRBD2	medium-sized	CASSLEASGPLANEQFF	TGTGCCAGCAGCTTGGAGGCTAGCGGACCATTGGCCAATGAGCAGTTCTTC
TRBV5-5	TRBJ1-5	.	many	CASSLARLRVYSNQPQHF	TGTGCCAGCAGCTTGGCCAGGTTAAGGGTCTATAGCAATCAGCCCCAGCATTTT
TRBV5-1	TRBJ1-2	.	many	CASSLGSKDYGYTF	TGCGCCAGCAGCTTGGGTTCGAAGGACTATGGCTACACCTTC
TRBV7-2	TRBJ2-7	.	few	CASSPYRGVEQYF	TGTGCCAGCAGCCCGTACAGAGGAGTCGAGCAGTACTTC
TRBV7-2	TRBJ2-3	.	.	CASSFYVSSLSTDTQYF	TGTGCCAGCAGCTTTTACGTCAGCTCTCTCAGCACAGATACGCAGTATTTT